The T cell receptor beta chain described here comes from a study of T cell responses to AZD1222 COVID-19 vaccine (dated by TCRdb to about 2021). Context from the whole study: A total of under 250 trial participants underwent TCR sequencing, of whom more than 200 had received two doses of AZD1222 and roughly 26 had received two doses of the MenACWY control vaccine. Enrollment into the trials was organized by age into subgroups of 18-55, 56-69 and 70-plus years, and those subgroups contained approximately 150, 30 and 60 TCR-sequenced participants, respectively.

The CDR3 regions of human TCRbeta chains were analyzed by immunosequencing. Per the source publication's procedure: TCRs in the repertoires were matched against a reference library of SARS-CoV-2-specific TCRs that had been generated with the MIRA antigen-specificity platform. Breadth was defined as the fraction of unique TCRs that were SARS-CoV-2-associated, and depth was defined as the fraction of total T cells that were SARS-CoV-2-associated. Each spike-specific TCR was assigned to its reactive spike region and to a CD4 or CD8 class using the MIRA data. Log10-transformed breadth and depth values were compared by one-way ANOVA with Sidak's multiple comparisons tests. TCRdb holds this immuneACCESS table with in-frame rearrangements only. Some clones are missing; in checked studies, unresolved V genes explain under half, and the rest has no known cause. The DNA was the basis for D and trimming; V, J and clone size are from that table. Recorded for this sample are 90,000 to 120,000 clones; around nine tenths of them occurred a single time. The ten biggest clones cover around 6.6% of the sample.

Comments on this clone: No cognate antigen has been identified for it. No clone much larger than this one lies a single base away; base qualities are absent.

V drops 0 bases and J drops 7 bases, leaving 10 bases in between. The CDR3 numbers 14 residues from cysteine through phenylalanine. CDR3 DNA only is kept here, 42 bases in frame from base 1. The germline V gene specifies SGDLS as CDR1 and YYNGEE as CDR2. Summary of the overall study and its limitations: Conclusions about previously exposed vaccinees were limited because only six AZD1222 recipients were SARS-CoV-2 seropositive at baseline. The whole spike protein was spanned by vaccine-associated CD4 TCRs, and dominant responses were seen in regions 160-218 and 743-854. Spike-specific TCR breadth and depth rose significantly after two AZD1222 doses compared with day 0 and with MenACWY recipients. Reportedly, close to half of the unique spike-specific TCRs recognized epitopes lying outside the regions that are mutated in the B.1.351 and B.1.1.7 variants. In the small 56-69-year group, the increase in depth fell short of significance, most likely because of low power. No day 14 peak-response samples were available, so repertoires were characterized only after the peak T cell response. Participants were mostly white British, with more females than males. The authors suggested clonal diversity may have been underestimated.

Taken with the paper, the label for time point translates to: about 28 days (+/-7) after the second vaccine dose. AZD1222 recipients with second doses at about 4 weeks or about 12 weeks were pooled, because spike-specific TCR depth and breadth did not differ between schedules. Samples from vaccinated people were obtained from the UK trials COV001 and COV002, which included a single-blind randomized controlled phase 2/3 trial of AZD1222 (ChAdOx1 nCoV-19) in healthy adults. Trial participant PBMC samples were collected at day 0 and day 28 after the second dose for TCRbeta chain sequencing. The chain couples TRBV9 to TRBJ2-2, with no confident D gene call. Specimen: peripheral blood, collected 28 days after the second AZD1222 dose. The TCR comes from an adult who received the AZD1222 COVID-19 vaccine. The CDR3 region: CASSVARGGGELFF. The sequenced DNA: TGTGCCAGCAGCGTAGCTCGAGGCGGCGGGGAGCTGTTTTTT.